This paragraph covers one T cell receptor (beta chain) sequence. Germline CDR1 and CDR2: SGHAT and FQNNGV. This CDR3 contains 15 residues. V was clipped by 3 bases and J by 4 bases, with 10 bases between them. Sequencing used immunoSEQ multiplex PCR; TCRdb keeps in-frame clones, though not all of them. In the table there are more than 3,500 clones, around 71% of which are singletons. The sample comes from a study of T cell repertoires in ileal Crohn's disease. Noted time point: neoterminal ileum biopsy at postoperative endoscopy, about 6 months after surgery. The receptor was isolated from an adult with Crohn's disease. The chain uses TRBV11-2 and TRBJ2-6; unclear D gene. Input material: ileal tissue. In DNA form, the CDR3 reads TGTGCCAGCAGCTTGGAAGTAGCCGGGGCCAACGTCCTGACTTTC. Translating it yields CASSLEVAGANVLTF. The entire variable domain, with the rest obtained from reference TRBV11-2 and TRBJ2-6, is as follows: EAGVAQSPRYKIIEKRQSVAFWCNPISGHATLYWYQQILGQGPKLLIQFQNNGVVDDSQLPKDRFSAERLKGVDSTLKIQPAKLEDSAVYLCASSLEVAGANVLTFGAGSRLTVL.